This passage covers 27 T cell receptor beta chains from one sample sequenced in a study of T cell responses to AZD1222 COVID-19 vaccine. Using immunoSEQ multiplex PCR, the repertoire was profiled, and TCRdb retains in-frame clones only, with some absent. The sample shows about 180,000 clones, roughly 91% of them seen only once. The material was peripheral blood, obtained 28 days after the second AZD1222 dose. The receptors originated from an adult who received the AZD1222 COVID-19 vaccine.

As regards this clone: A junction end diverges from the germline sequence, so it may reflect a read error. The chain recombines TRBV11-1 with TRBJ1-2, with TRBD1 matching 8 bases. Germline CDR1 reads SGHAT; CDR2 reads FQDESV (reference sequence). The CDR3 consists of 14 residues. CDR3 in amino acids: CASSLPDRVYDYTF. CDR3 in DNA: TGTGCCAGCAGCTTACCGGACAGGGTCTATGACTACACCTTC.

The chain recombines TRBV28 with TRBJ1-1; D possibly corresponds to TRBD1 (6 bases). Germline lookup yields CDR1 MDHEN and CDR2 SYDVKM. The V end lost 8 bases, the J end lost 3 bases, and 19 bases lay between the germline ends. The CDR3 sequence is 15 residues long. The DNA of the CDR3 is TGTGCCAGCCCTCCCTCAGGGGTGGCGGACACTGAAGCTTTCTTT. Its translation is CASPPSGVADTEAFF.

The V call is TRBV4-1, the J call TRBJ2-7, with D maybe TRBD2 (6 bases). The CDR3 loop spans 17 amino acids. Germline V gives CDR1 MGHRA, CDR2 YSYEKL. V lost 4 bases, J lost 0 bases, and 19 bases lay in between. The CDR3 protein is CASSRDLASAISYEQYF. CDR3 coding DNA: TGCGCCAGCAGCCGAGACCTGGCTAGCGCAATCTCCTACGAGCAGTACTTC.

This clone was seen once. The chain carries TRBV7-9 and TRBJ1-5; D is undetermined. Trimming pared 4 bases from V and 4 bases from J, leaving 14 bases between. The CDR3 contains 15 residues. From germline, CDR1 is SEHNR and CDR2 FQNEAQ (reference sequence). CDR3 protein: CASSWAEGENQPQHF. The DNA of the CDR3 is TGTGCCAGCAGCTGGGCGGAGGGCGAGAATCAGCCCCAGCATTTT.

The gene calls are TRBV9 and TRBJ1-6; 8 positions agree with TRBD1. The CDR3 runs to 15 residues. Per germline, CDR1 SGDLS and CDR2 YYNGEE. The trim removed 3 bases at V and 7 bases at J, leaving 6 bases unmatched. The CDR3 DNA sequence: TGTGCCAGCAGCGAGCGGACAGGGACCAATTCACCCCTCCACTTT. Its protein is CASSERTGTNSPLHF.

V is TRBV7-7 and J is TRBJ2-1, with D uncertain. Germline-derived CDR1 and CDR2 are SSHAT and FNYEAQ (reference sequence). Between the trimmed V and J ends, which lost 5 bases and 4 bases, there was a span of 12 bases. The CDR3 runs 14 residues. For the CDR3, the DNA is TGTGCCAGCAGCCCTCACCCAAGTTACAATGAGCAGTTCTTC. Translated: CASSPHPSYNEQFF.

The chain combines TRBV24-1 with TRBJ1-5, with D hard to call. Trimming stripped 6 bases from V and 0 bases from J, with 8 bases between. The CDR3 has 14 amino acids. The germline CDR1 and CDR2 sequences are KGHDR and SFDVKD. The CDR3 here is CATSLAPSNQPQHF. The CDR3 DNA reads TGTGCCACCAGTCTAGCCCCTAGCAATCAGCCCCAGCATTTT.

A single count supports this clone. This chain links TRBV19 with TRBJ2-2, with D perhaps being TRBD1 or TRBD2 (5 bases each). Germline values: CDR1 LNHDA, CDR2 SQIVND (reference sequence). Trimming cost V 6 bases and J 1 base, with 9 bases left between them. This CDR3 is built from 14 residues. This CDR3 is CASSGDGNTGELFF. The CDR3, as DNA: TGTGCCAGTAGCGGGGACGGGAACACCGGGGAGCTGTTTTTT.

The J gene is TRBJ2-2, the V gene TRBV9; no clear D. The CDR3 is made up of 14 amino acids. The V end lost 4 bases, the J end lost 2 bases, and 9 bases lay between the germline ends. Germline V gives CDR1 SGDLS, CDR2 YYNGEE. The CDR3 coding sequence is TGTGCCAGCAGCTCCGGCACCAACACCGGGGAGCTGTTTTTT. It specifies CASSSGTNTGELFF.

The J gene is TRBJ1-3, the V gene TRBV28; D is unresolved. CDR1 MDHEN and CDR2 SYDVKM come from the germline V gene. Trimming took off 8 bases at V and 0 bases at J, with 8 bases between the two ends. The CDR3 is 13 residues long. The CDR3 protein is CASGRLSGNTIYF. The CDR3 nucleotides read TGTGCCAGCGGGCGGCTCTCTGGAAACACCATATATTTT.

This clone was observed a handful of times. This chain joins TRBV2 and TRBJ2-2; D possibly uses TRBD1 or TRBD2 (5 bases each). V dropped 6 bases and J dropped 8 bases, with 16 bases sitting between them. There are 14 residues in the CDR3. Germline V lookup: CDR1 SNHLY, CDR2 FYNNEI. This CDR3 is CASRNRDEVGELFF. The CDR3 nucleotides read TGTGCCAGCAGAAACCGGGACGAGGTGGGGGAGCTGTTTTTT.

The rearrangement joins TRBV5-1 to TRBJ1-1; 7 bases align to TRBD1. The CDR3 has 15 amino acids. In germline, CDR1 is SGHRS, CDR2 YFSETQ. V lost 0 bases, J lost 6 bases, and 8 bases stayed unmatched. CDR3 sequence: CASSLEVWQGAEAFF. In DNA, the CDR3 is TGCGCCAGCAGCTTGGAAGTTTGGCAGGGGGCTGAAGCTTTCTTT.

This sequence joins TRBV7-3 and TRBJ2-2, with D uncertain. V was trimmed by 5 bases and J by 1 base, leaving 5 bases between them. The CDR3 runs 13 residues. Germline CDR1 reads SGHTA; CDR2 reads FQGTGA. The CDR3: CASSLENTGELFF. In DNA, the CDR3 is TGTGCCAGCAGCCTAGAGAACACCGGGGAGCTGTTTTTT.

This clone was recorded a few times. The V gene is TRBV7-2, the J gene TRBJ1-2; D is possibly TRBD1 (5 bases). Trimming stripped 4 bases from V and 8 bases from J, with 17 bases between. CDR1 and CDR2 from the germline V gene are SGHTA and FQGNSA. This CDR3 comprises 14 residues. CDR3 in amino acids: CASSSFPGSHGYTF. The CDR3 DNA is TGTGCCAGCAGCTCCTTCCCAGGGTCCCACGGCTACACCTTC.

This clone has only one observation. The chain joins TRBV5-8 to TRBJ1-1, with D unclear. CDR3 length equals 14 residues. Germline CDR1 is SGHTS and CDR2 is YDEGEE. Between the trimmed V and J ends, which lost 4 bases and 0 bases, there was a span of 10 bases. The CDR3 region has the DNA TGTGCCAGCAGCATGACACCTATGAACACTGAAGCTTTCTTT. This codes for CASSMTPMNTEAFF.

This sequence joins TRBV10-3 and TRBJ2-7; possible D gene TRBD1, 6 bases. This CDR3 is built from 14 residues. The V and J ends lost 3 bases and 2 bases respectively, with 11 bases between them. The germline V gene encodes CDR1 ENHRY and CDR2 SYGVKD. CDR3: CAISENAGAYEQYF. CDR3 nucleotide sequence: TGTGCCATCAGTGAAAACGCAGGGGCCTACGAGCAGTACTTC.

V gene TRBV30 combines with J gene TRBJ1-2; D might be TRBD1 (5 bases). V was pared by 2 bases and J by 2 bases, with 9 bases between. This CDR3 comprises 13 residues. Germline-derived CDR1 and CDR2 are GTSNPN and SVGIG (reference sequence). CDR3 in amino acids: CAWSPWGNYGYTF. As DNA, the CDR3 is TGTGCCTGGAGTCCGTGGGGGAACTATGGCTACACCTTC.

J is TRBJ1-3 and V is TRBV7-2; 9 bases agree with TRBD1. Germline V gene data show CDR1 as SGHTA and CDR2 as FQGNSA. CDR3 size: 17 residues. The V segment lost 3 bases and the J segment 0 bases; nucleotides outside the gene matches: 6. CDR3 sequence reads: CASSFRQGGSSGNTIYF. The CDR3 region has the DNA TGTGCCAGCAGCTTTAGACAGGGGGGGTCCTCTGGAAACACCATATATTTT.

This sequence joins TRBV12-3 or TRBV12-4 and TRBJ2-5; 11 bases are a match to TRBD2. The CDR3 has 13 residues. The junction had 3 bases not matched to a gene; V was cut back by 8 bases and J by 4 bases. CDR3 amino acids: CASQGTSGETQYF. The CDR3 bases are TGTGCCAGCCAAGGGACTAGCGGAGAGACCCAGTACTTC.

This sequence joins TRBV5-1 and TRBJ2-5, with D maybe TRBD2 (6 bases). The length of the CDR3 is 15 residues. V gave up 7 bases and J gave up 4 bases, with 20 bases separating them. Germline CDR1 SGHRS, CDR2 YFSETQ. In DNA, the CDR3 is TGCGCCAGCGGGACTGTTGATGGTGGAGGAGAGACCCAGTACTTC. Its protein is CASGTVDGGGETQYF.

This chain links TRBV2 with TRBJ1-5; no clear D. The germline gives CDR1 SNHLY, CDR2 FYNNEI. CDR3 length equals 15 residues. Trimming left V 8 bases short and J 0 bases short, with 14 bases between. CDR3 DNA: TGTGCCAGCGCCCTAGAGACATATAGCAATCAGCCCCAGCATTTT. As protein: CASALETYSNQPQHF.

The rearrangement uses TRBV4-1 and TRBJ2-3, with D tentatively TRBD1 (6 bases). The CDR3 consists of 15 residues. The V and J ends lost 1 base and 6 bases respectively, with 14 bases between them. Germline lookup yields CDR1 MGHRA and CDR2 YSYEKL. The CDR3 loop is CASSQVPGEWDTQYF. For the CDR3, the DNA is TGCGCCAGCAGCCAAGTCCCAGGGGAGTGGGATACGCAGTATTTT.

This clone was seen once. The chain recombines TRBV2 with TRBJ1-5; a possible D gene is TRBD1 (6 bases). The V end was cut by 1 base, the J end by 6 bases, with 7 bases between. The germline V gene encodes CDR1 SNHLY and CDR2 FYNNEI. This CDR3 contains 13 residues. The CDR3: CASSEGTAQPQHF. CDR3 coding DNA: TGTGCCAGCAGTGAAGGGACAGCTCAGCCCCAGCATTTT.

The genes are TRBV5-5 and TRBJ1-1; the match to TRBD1 covers 7 bases. Per the germline V gene, CDR1 is SGHKS and CDR2 is YYEKEE (reference sequence). This CDR3 spans 15 amino acids. V was pared by 4 bases and J by 0 bases, with 6 bases of the junction left unmatched. CDR3 DNA sequence: TGTGCCAGCAGCCTATTGACAGGGATGAACACTGAAGCTTTCTTT. Translation: CASSLLTGMNTEAFF.

The rearrangement joins TRBV7-3 to TRBJ1-1; TRBD1 is a possible D gene (5 bases). Trimming stripped 5 bases from V and 2 bases from J, with 9 bases between. This CDR3 region has 13 residues. The germline V gene has CDR1 SGHTA and CDR2 FQGTGA. Here the CDR3 reads CASSQDSNTEAFF. CDR3 sequence (DNA): TGTGCCAGCAGCCAAGACAGTAACACTGAAGCTTTCTTT.

This clone occurred a few times. CDR3 sequence (DNA): TGTGCCAGCAGCCAAGCCGACTGGAACGAGCAGTACTTC. This sequence encodes CASSQADWNEQYF. The chain is built from TRBV3-1 (or the pseudogene TRBV3-2) and TRBJ2-7, with D hard to call. The CDR3 sequence is 13 residues long. The germline V gene encodes CDR1 LGHDT and CDR2 YNNKEL (reference sequence). V shed 1 base and J shed 5 bases, with 9 bases lying between them.

The chain carries TRBV5-1 and TRBJ2-7, with 8 bases aligning to TRBD1. Trimming at V came to 4 bases and at J to 3 bases, leaving 9 bases not matched to a gene. The CDR3 is 15 residues long. Germline V CDR1 and CDR2: SGHRS, YFSETQ. CDR3 DNA: TGCGCCAGCAGCCGGACGGACAGGGCATTCTACGAGCAGTACTTC. Translation gives CASSRTDRAFYEQYF.